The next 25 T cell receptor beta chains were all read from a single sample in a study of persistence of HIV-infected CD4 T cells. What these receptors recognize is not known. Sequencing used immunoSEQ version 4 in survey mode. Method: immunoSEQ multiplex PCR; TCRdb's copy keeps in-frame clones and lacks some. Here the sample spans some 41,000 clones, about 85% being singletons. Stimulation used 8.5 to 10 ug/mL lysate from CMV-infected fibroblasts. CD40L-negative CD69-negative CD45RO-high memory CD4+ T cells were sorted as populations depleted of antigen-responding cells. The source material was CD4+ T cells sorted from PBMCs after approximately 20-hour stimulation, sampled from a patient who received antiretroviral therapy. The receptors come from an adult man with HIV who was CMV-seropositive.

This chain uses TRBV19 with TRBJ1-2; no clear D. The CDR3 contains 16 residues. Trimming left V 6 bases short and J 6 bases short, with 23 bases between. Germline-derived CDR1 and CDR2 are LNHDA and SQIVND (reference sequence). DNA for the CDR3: TGTGCCAGTAGCGGTCGGTCAAAGGGTCTCCAAAATGGCTACACCTTC. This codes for CASSGRSKGLQNGYTF.

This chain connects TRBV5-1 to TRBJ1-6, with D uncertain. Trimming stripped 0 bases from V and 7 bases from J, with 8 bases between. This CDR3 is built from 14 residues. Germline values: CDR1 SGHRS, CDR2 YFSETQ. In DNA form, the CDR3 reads TGCGCCAGCAGCTTGGAGGGAGGGAATTCACCCCTCCACTTT. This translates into CASSLEGGNSPLHF.

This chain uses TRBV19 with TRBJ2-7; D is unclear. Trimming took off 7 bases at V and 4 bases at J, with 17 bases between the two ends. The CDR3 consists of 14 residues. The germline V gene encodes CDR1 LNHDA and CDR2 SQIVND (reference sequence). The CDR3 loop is CASTPRVGSYEQYF. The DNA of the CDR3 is TGTGCCAGTACCCCCAGAGTGGGTTCTTACGAGCAGTACTTC.

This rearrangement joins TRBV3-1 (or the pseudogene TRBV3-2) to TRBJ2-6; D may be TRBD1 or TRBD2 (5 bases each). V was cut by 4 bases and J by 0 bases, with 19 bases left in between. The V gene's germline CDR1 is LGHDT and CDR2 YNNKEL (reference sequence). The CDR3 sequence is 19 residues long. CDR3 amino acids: CASSPHVGTRSSGANVLTF. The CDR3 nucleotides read TGTGCCAGCAGCCCGCACGTGGGGACGCGTTCCTCTGGGGCCAACGTCCTGACTTTC.

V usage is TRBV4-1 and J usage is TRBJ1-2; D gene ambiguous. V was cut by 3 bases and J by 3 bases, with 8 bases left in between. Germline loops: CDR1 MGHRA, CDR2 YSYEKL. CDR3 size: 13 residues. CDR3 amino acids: CASSQDGYYGYTF. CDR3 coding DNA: TGCGCCAGCAGCCAGGACGGTTACTATGGCTACACCTTC.

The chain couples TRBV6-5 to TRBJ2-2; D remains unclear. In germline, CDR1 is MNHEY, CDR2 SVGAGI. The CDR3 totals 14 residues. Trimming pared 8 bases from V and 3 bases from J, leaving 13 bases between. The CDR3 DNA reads TGTGCCAGCGGAACTTACTGGGACACCGGGGAGCTGTTTTTT. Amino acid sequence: CASGTYWDTGELFF.

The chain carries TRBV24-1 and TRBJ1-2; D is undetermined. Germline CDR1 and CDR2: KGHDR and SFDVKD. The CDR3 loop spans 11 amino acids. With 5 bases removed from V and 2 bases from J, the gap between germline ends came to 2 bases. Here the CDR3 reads CATSGNYGYTF. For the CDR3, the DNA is TGTGCCACCAGTGGAAACTATGGCTACACCTTC.

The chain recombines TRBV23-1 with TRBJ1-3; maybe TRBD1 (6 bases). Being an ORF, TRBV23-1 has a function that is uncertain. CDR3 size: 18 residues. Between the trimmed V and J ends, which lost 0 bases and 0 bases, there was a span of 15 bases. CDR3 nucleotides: TGCGCCAGCAGTCAATCGCCTGGACAGATCCTCTCTGGAAACACCATATATTTT. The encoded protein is CASSQSPGQILSGNTIYF.

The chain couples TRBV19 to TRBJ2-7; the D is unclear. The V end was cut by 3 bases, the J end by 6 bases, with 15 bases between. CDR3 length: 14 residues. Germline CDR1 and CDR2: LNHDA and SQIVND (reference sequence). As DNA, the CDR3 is TGTGCCAGTAGTATCTCGGTAAGGGTCGGCGAGCAGTACTTC. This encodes CASSISVRVGEQYF.

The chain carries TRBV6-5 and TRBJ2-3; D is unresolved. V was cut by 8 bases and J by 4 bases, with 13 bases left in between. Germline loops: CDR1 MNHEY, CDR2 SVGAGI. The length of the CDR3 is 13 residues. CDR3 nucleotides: TGTGCCAGCGATCCGCTTCCCGCAGATACGCAGTATTTT. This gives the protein CASDPLPADTQYF.

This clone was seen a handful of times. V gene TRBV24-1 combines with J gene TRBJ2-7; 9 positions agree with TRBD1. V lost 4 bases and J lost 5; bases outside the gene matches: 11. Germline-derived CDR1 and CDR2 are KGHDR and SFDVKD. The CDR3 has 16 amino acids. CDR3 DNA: TGTGCCACCAGTGACGGGCCGGGACAGGGTGTCCACGAGCAGTACTTC. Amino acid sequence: CATSDGPGQGVHEQYF.

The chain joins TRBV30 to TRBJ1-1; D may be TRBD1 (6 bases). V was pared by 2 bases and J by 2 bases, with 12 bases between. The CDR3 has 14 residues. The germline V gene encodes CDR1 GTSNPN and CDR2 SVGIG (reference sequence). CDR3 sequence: CAWSPGTPNTEAFF. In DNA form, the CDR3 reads TGTGCCTGGAGTCCCGGGACACCTAACACTGAAGCTTTCTTT.

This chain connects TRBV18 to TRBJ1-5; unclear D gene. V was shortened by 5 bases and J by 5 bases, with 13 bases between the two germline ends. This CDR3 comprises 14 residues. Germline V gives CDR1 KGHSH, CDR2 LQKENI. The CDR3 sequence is CASSFRSVDQPQHF. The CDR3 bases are TGTGCCAGCTCATTTCGGTCAGTAGATCAGCCCCAGCATTTT.

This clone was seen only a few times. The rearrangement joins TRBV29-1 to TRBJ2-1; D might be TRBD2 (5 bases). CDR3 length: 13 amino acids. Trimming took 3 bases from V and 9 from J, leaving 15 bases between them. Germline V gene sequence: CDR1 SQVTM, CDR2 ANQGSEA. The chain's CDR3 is CSVERVGEIEQFF. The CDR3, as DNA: TGCAGCGTTGAGAGAGTCGGGGAAATTGAGCAGTTCTTC.

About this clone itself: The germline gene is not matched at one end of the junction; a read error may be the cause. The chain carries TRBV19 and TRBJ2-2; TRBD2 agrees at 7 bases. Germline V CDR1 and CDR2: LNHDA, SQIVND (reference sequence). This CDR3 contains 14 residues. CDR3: CTSTPGLNTGELFF. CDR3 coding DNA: TGTACCAGTACTCCGGGACTAAACACCGGGGAGCTGTTTTTT.

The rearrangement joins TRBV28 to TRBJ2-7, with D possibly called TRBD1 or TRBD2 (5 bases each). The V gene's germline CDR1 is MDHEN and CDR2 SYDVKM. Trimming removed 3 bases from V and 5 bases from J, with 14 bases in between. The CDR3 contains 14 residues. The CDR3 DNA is TGTGCCAGCAGTTTTCGGGGCCTTCAGGACGAGCAGTACTTC. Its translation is CASSFRGLQDEQYF.

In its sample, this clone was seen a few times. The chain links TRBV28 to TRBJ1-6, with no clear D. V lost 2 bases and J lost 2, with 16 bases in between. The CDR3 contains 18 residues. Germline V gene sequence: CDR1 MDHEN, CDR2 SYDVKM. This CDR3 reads CASSLAPTGPPYNSPLHF. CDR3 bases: TGTGCCAGCAGTTTAGCCCCCACCGGGCCCCCCTATAATTCACCCCTCCACTTT.

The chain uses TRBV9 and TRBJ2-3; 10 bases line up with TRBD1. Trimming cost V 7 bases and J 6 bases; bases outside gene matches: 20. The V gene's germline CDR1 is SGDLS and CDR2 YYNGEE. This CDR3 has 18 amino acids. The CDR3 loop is CASARGQGFGVGWDTQYF. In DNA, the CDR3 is TGTGCCAGCGCGCGGGGACAGGGGTTTGGTGTGGGATGGGATACGCAGTATTTT. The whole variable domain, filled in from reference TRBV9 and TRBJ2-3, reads DSGVTQTPKHLITATGQRVTLRCSPRSGDLSVYWYQQSLDQGLQFLIQYYNGEERAKGNILERFSAQQFPDLHSELNLSSLELGDSALYFCASARGQGFGVGWDTQYFGPGTRLTVL.

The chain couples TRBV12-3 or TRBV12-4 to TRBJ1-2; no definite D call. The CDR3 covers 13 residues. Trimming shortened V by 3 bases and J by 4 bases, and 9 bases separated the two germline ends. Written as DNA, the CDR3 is TGTGCCAGCAGTTTGATGGAGCTCTATGGCTACACCTTC. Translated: CASSLMELYGYTF.

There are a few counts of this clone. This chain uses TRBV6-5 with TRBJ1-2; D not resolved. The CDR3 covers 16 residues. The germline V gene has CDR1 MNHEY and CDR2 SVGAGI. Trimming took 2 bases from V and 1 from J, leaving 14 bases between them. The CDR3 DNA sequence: TGTGCCAGCAGTTACAATGCACAGATTAATAACTATGGCTACACCTTC. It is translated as CASSYNAQINNYGYTF.

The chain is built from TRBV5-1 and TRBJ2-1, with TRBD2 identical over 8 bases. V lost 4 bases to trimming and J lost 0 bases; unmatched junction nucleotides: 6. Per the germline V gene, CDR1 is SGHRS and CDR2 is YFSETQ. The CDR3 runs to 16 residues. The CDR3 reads CASSPGGYTSYNEQFF. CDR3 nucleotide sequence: TGCGCCAGCAGCCCGGGGGGGTATACCTCCTACAATGAGCAGTTCTTC.

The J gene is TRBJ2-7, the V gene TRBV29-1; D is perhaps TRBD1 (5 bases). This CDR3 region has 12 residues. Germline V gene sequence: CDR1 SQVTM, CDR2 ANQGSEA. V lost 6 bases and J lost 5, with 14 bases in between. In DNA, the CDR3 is TGCAGCGTCCGAAGGCAGACAGACGAGCAGTACTTC. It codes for CSVRRQTDEQYF.

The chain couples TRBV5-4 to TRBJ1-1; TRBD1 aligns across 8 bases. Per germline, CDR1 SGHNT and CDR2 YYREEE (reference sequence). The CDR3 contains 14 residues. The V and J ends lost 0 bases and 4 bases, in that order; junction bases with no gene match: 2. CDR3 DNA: TGTGCCAGCAGCTTGGACAGGGGGAGCACTGAAGCTTTCTTT. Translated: CASSLDRGSTEAFF.

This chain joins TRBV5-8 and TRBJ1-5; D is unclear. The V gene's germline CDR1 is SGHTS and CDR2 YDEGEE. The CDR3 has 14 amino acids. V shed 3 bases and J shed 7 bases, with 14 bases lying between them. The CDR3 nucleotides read TGTGCCAGCAGCTCTCCATATGGAGGCCAGCCCCAGCATTTT. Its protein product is CASSSPYGGQPQHF.

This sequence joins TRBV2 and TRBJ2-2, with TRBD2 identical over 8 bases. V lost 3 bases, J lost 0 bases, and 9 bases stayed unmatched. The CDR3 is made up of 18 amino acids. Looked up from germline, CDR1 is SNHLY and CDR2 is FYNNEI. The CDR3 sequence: CASSDVVAGFANTGELFF. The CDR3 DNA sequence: TGTGCCAGCAGTGACGTGGTAGCGGGGTTCGCGAACACCGGGGAGCTGTTTTTT.